These 15 T cell receptor beta chains share one sample of origin, sequenced in a study of T-cell reconstitution after alpha-beta-depleted transplantation in children. It was with unique molecular identifiers that the TCRbeta library was prepared. MiXCR, run by TCRdb on the PCR reads, gives a single entry per CDR3 protein. The table lists some 550,000 distinct CDR3 sequences, approximately 20% of them singletons. The source was PBMCs from the stem cell graft donor, collected from the stem cell graft. The receptors were sampled from a human donor who donated a stem cell graft to a child with acute lymphoblastic leukemia.

This clonotype has a handful of counts. V gene TRBV4-1 combines with J gene TRBJ2-1; D gene ambiguous. CDR1 is MGHRA, CDR2 YSYEKL, per germline. This CDR3 is 14 amino acids long. V gave up 3 bases and J gave up 8 bases, with 14 bases separating them. CDR3 in DNA: TGCGCCAGCAGCCAGTTCGGGCCTCGGGATGAGCAGTTCTTC. Its translation is CASSQFGPRDEQFF.

The table lists this clonotype with a few counts. The chain recombines TRBV20-1 with TRBJ1-5, with a tentative D call TRBD1 (5 bases). Germline CDR1 is DFQATT and CDR2 is SNEGSKA (reference sequence). The V and J ends lost 5 bases and 10 bases respectively, with 21 bases between them. This CDR3 is built from 14 residues. CDR3: CSAPGQGGMGPQHF. CDR3 bases: TGCAGTGCTCCGGGGCAGGGAGGAATGGGACCCCAGCATTTT.

This clonotype was counted a few times. The rearrangement links TRBV27 to TRBJ2-1; 12 nucleotides agree with TRBD2. The germline V gene encodes CDR1 MNHEY and CDR2 SMNVEV (reference sequence). J gave up 8 bases and V 4 bases, and 9 bases lay outside the gene matches. The CDR3 runs to 16 residues. Here the CDR3 reads CASSSLLTSGGDEQFF. CDR3 in DNA: TGTGCCAGCAGTTCCCTCCTGACTAGCGGGGGCGATGAGCAGTTCTTC.

The chain has TRBV7-9 and TRBJ2-7; possibly TRBD1 for D (5 bases). V dropped 1 base and J dropped 4 bases, with 8 bases sitting between them. Looked up from germline, CDR1 is SEHNR and CDR2 is FQNEAQ (reference sequence). The CDR3 is made up of 13 amino acids. The CDR3 DNA sequence: TGTGCCAGCAGCTTAGTGACAGTTTACGAGCAGTACTTC. This sequence encodes CASSLVTVYEQYF.

The chain has TRBV7-8 and TRBJ2-1; TRBD2 agrees at 12 bases. This CDR3 contains 16 residues. After removal of 5 bases from V and 5 bases from J, the junction contained 7 bases not matched to a gene. The V gene's germline CDR1 is SGHVS and CDR2 FQNEAQ. The CDR3: CASSLRTSGINNEQFF. For the CDR3, the DNA is TGTGCCAGCAGCCTACGGACTAGCGGGATTAACAATGAGCAGTTCTTC.

Many counts were recorded for this clonotype. The rearrangement links TRBV10-3 to TRBJ1-1, with TRBD1 matching over 9 bases. The V and J ends lost 2 bases and 4 bases, in that order; junction bases with no gene match: 2. The CDR3 is 14 residues long. Germline V gene sequence: CDR1 ENHRY, CDR2 SYGVKD. This CDR3 reads CAISEPDRGTEAFF. The CDR3 DNA sequence: TGTGCCATCAGTGAGCCGGACAGGGGCACTGAAGCTTTCTTT.

This clonotype was counted between two and nine times. The chain is built from TRBV18 and TRBJ1-1; TRBD1 might be the D (5 bases). V was cut by 0 bases and J by 6 bases, with 11 bases left in between. Germline V lookup: CDR1 KGHSH, CDR2 LQKENI. The CDR3 contains 14 residues. CDR3 DNA sequence: TGTGCCAGCTCACCACCCCTGCAGGGCGCTGAAGCTTTCTTT. It specifies CASSPPLQGAEAFF.

This clonotype was seen more than once but under ten times. The gene calls are TRBV3-1 and TRBJ1-1; D perhaps matches TRBD1 (6 bases). CDR1 and CDR2 (germline): LGHDT, YNNKEL (reference sequence). The CDR3 loop spans 16 amino acids. V lost 0 bases to trimming and J lost 3 bases, with 14 bases between them. CDR3 amino acids: CASSQDRGTFYTEAFF. Written as DNA, the CDR3 is TGTGCCAGCAGCCAAGATAGGGGGACTTTCTACACTGAAGCTTTCTTT.

This clonotype was observed a handful of times. The rearrangement joins TRBV5-1 to TRBJ2-7, with D possibly matching TRBD2 (6 bases). CDR3 size: 13 residues. Germline CDR1 is SGHRS and CDR2 is YFSETQ. V lost 1 base to trimming and J lost 5 bases, with 10 bases between them. CDR3 bases: TGCGCCAGCAGCTTGCCGGGGGAAGACGAGCAGTACTTC. It codes for CASSLPGEDEQYF. Full variable domain (outside the CDR3, taken from reference TRBV5-1 and TRBJ2-7): KAGVTQTPRYLIKTRGQQVTLSCSPISGHRSVSWYQQTPGQGLQFLFEYFSETQRNKGNFPGRFSGRQFSNSRSEMNVSTLELGDSALYLCASSLPGEDEQYFGPGTRLTVT.

The chain combines TRBV9 with TRBJ2-2; the D is unclear. The CDR3 length is 13 residues. Trimming took off 4 bases at V and 3 bases at J, with 7 bases between the two ends. Germline assignment: CDR1 SGDLS and CDR2 YYNGEE. CDR3 nucleotides: TGTGCCAGCAGCTCTTCCGACACCGGGGAGCTGTTTTTT. It translates to CASSSSDTGELFF.

This clonotype was detected a few times. The DNA of the CDR3 is TGCGCCAGCAGCCGCCTGGGGCAGGCCTACAATGAGCAGTTCTTC. Its translation is CASSRLGQAYNEQFF. The chain recombines TRBV5-1 with TRBJ2-1, with TRBD1 as a possible D gene (5 bases). This CDR3 contains 15 residues. Trimming cost V 4 bases and J 2 bases, with 13 bases left between them. Germline V CDR1 and CDR2: SGHRS, YFSETQ.

The chain couples TRBV13 to TRBJ2-5; D remains unclear. Germline lookup yields CDR1 PRHDT and CDR2 FYEKMQ (reference sequence). V was pared by 3 bases and J by 2 bases, with 13 bases between. The CDR3 runs 15 residues. In DNA form, the CDR3 reads TGTGCCAGCAGCTTGATCGGACGGATACAAGAGACCCAGTACTTC. This encodes CASSLIGRIQETQYF.

In its sample, this clonotype was seen once. A much larger clone differs from this one at a single base, so this may be a read error. The chain combines TRBV5-1 with TRBJ2-7; D possibly matches TRBD1 or TRBD2 (5 bases each). The CDR3 extends over 13 amino acids. Trimming took 4 bases from V and 6 from J, leaving 14 bases between them. The germline gives CDR1 SGHRS, CDR2 YFSETQ. The CDR3 reads CASSPRAGTEQYF. For the CDR3, the DNA is TGCGCCAGCAGCCCTCGGGCCGGGACCGAGCAGTACTTC.

The CDR3 sequence: CATSLNNEQFF. CDR3 DNA: TGTGCCACCAGCTTAAACAATGAGCAGTTCTTC. The chain joins TRBV24-1 to TRBJ2-1; D unresolved. The CDR3 contains 11 residues. V was clipped by 7 bases and J by 5 bases, with 5 bases between them. Germline V gene sequence: CDR1 KGHDR, CDR2 SFDVKD.

The chain combines TRBV5-1 with TRBJ1-2, with a tentative D call TRBD1 (5 bases). The CDR3 is 15 residues long. The V and J ends lost 1 base and 8 bases respectively, with 18 bases between them. Germline V gene sequence: CDR1 SGHRS, CDR2 YFSETQ. CDR3 bases: TGCGCCAGCAGCTTGACCACCCTAACAGGATCGGGCTACACCTTC. Its translation: CASSLTTLTGSGYTF. Supplemented by reference TRBV5-1 and TRBJ1-2, the full variable domain reads KAGVTQTPRYLIKTRGQQVTLSCSPISGHRSVSWYQQTPGQGLQFLFEYFSETQRNKGNFPGRFSGRQFSNSRSEMNVSTLELGDSALYLCASSLTTLTGSGYTFGSGTRLTVV.